The 8 T cell receptor beta chains below all came from one sample that was sequenced in a study of cytomegalovirus exposure and HLA in healthy donors. The PCR was carried out with 60 Vbeta primers and 13 Jbeta primers. Using immunoSEQ multiplex PCR, the repertoire was profiled, and TCRdb retains in-frame clones only, with some absent. The sample shows 150,000 to 200,000 clones, 55% to 65% of them seen only once. The sequencing input was PBMCs. The receptors shown here come from a man aged 40-49 years in good health and CMV-seronegative.

A few counts support this clone. The genes are TRBV27 and TRBJ2-5; D gene ambiguous. The end of the DNA fits TRBJ2-7 better, so the J call may be wrong. The germline V gene has CDR1 MNHEY and CDR2 SMNVEV (reference sequence). The CDR3 spans 14 residues. The CDR3 DNA reads TGTGCCAGCAAGAAAGACAAGACCACCTACGAGCAGTACTTC. This sequence encodes CASKKDKTTYEQYF.

Concerning this clone itself: A junction end diverges from the germline sequence, so it may reflect a read error. J is TRBJ2-4 and V is TRBV7-9; D not certain. The CDR3 runs to 17 residues. Germline values: CDR1 SEHNR, CDR2 FQNEAQ (reference sequence). CDR3 in DNA: TGTTCCAGCAGCTTAGAGCTTGGCGGAGTAGCCAAAAACATTCAGTACTTC. Amino acids: CSSSLELGGVAKNIQYF.

V and J are TRBV18 and TRBJ2-1; a possible D gene is TRBD2 (5 bases). From germline, CDR1 is KGHSH and CDR2 LQKENI. The CDR3 is 14 residues long. V dropped 3 bases and J dropped 9 bases, with 15 bases sitting between them. The CDR3 coding sequence is TGTGCCAGCTCACCGGACTTTTCTGTGGGTGAGCAGTTCTTC. It codes for CASSPDFSVGEQFF.

The sample holds a few counts of this clone. The rearrangement uses TRBV11-3 and TRBJ2-1; tentatively, D is TRBD1 (5 bases). The CDR3 is 18 amino acids. V lost 5 bases and J lost 0, with 20 bases in between. Germline V lookup: CDR1 SGHNT, CDR2 YENEEA. DNA for the CDR3: TGTGCCAGCAGCCCCCATCTTCGCAACAGGAGCTCCTACAATGAGCAGTTCTTC. It codes for CASSPHLRNRSSYNEQFF.

This clone has only a few counts. The chain carries TRBV29-1 and TRBJ2-1; 14 bases match TRBD2. Per the germline V gene, CDR1 is SQVTM and CDR2 is ANQGSEA. The CDR3 has 14 amino acids. The CDR3 DNA reads TGCACCGGGACTAGCGGGAGTGGGGCCAATGAGCAGTTCTTC. It codes for CTGTSGSGANEQFF.

The rearrangement joins TRBV10-3 to TRBJ2-5; 9 bases line up with TRBD1. Germline V lookup: CDR1 ENHRY, CDR2 SYGVKD. V shed 0 bases, J shed 2 bases, and the junction held 4 bases outside the gene matches. This CDR3 has 16 amino acids. The CDR3 loop reads CAISESTGTGQETQYF. The DNA of the CDR3 is TGTGCCATCAGTGAGTCGACAGGGACAGGGCAAGAGACCCAGTACTTC.

This chain connects TRBV15 to TRBJ1-2; D is unresolved. The V gene lost 0 bases and the J gene lost 8 bases, with 13 bases spanning the gap. The CDR3 consists of 14 residues. Germline values: CDR1 LNHNV, CDR2 YYDKDF (reference sequence). The CDR3 DNA reads TGTGCCACCAGCAGAGAACGGGGTTTCGAAGGCTACACCTTC. It yields the protein CATSRERGFEGYTF.

The chain employs TRBV5-1 and TRBJ1-4, with 11 positions matching TRBD1. The V segment lost 2 bases and the J segment 0 bases; nucleotides outside the gene matches: 3. Per the germline V gene, CDR1 is SGHRS and CDR2 is YFSETQ. The length of the CDR3 is 17 residues. The DNA of the CDR3 is TGCGCCAGCAGCTTAGGGACAGGGGGTTCAACTAATGAAAAACTGTTTTTT. Translated, it gives CASSLGTGGSTNEKLFF.